The clone carrying this T cell receptor beta chain was detected many times. The germline V gene has CDR1 SNHLY and CDR2 FYNNEI. The CDR3 consists of 14 residues. V lost 7 bases to trimming and J lost 0 bases; unmatched junction nucleotides: 4. Exclusion criteria comprised uncontrolled infection, other autoimmune disease, pregnancy or lactation. This sample was taken from a study of T cells in Graves' hyperthyroidism and ophthalmopathy. TCR beta CDR3 region amplification was performed from RNA transcripts. When the TCR CDR3 underwent first-round RT-PCR, the HTBI primer set was used. One entry per CDR3 protein results from TCRdb running MiXCR on the multiplex PCR reads. The data show more than 300,000 distinct CDR3 sequences, with around 13% seen just once and roughly 9.6% held by the top ten.

This TCR was recovered from a woman aged 55-70 years with Graves' hyperthyroidism. What was sequenced was blood. The rearrangement uses TRBV2 and TRBJ2-7, with TRBD1 matching 9 bases. The CDR3 sequence: CASTWGQGSYEQYF. The DNA for the CDR3 is TGTGCCAGCACTTGGGGACAGGGCTCCTACGAGCAGTACTTC.